This T cell receptor beta chain was captured in a study of control samples from healthy donors and cancer patients (dated by TCRdb to about 2020). The method behind the library was the immunoSEQ multiplex PCR assay. TCRdb mirrors the immuneACCESS table, restricted to in-frame sequences. Some clones are absent from its copies; in checked studies, under half trace to an unresolved V gene, and the reason for the others is unknown. This sample is represented by around 75,000 clones; roughly 92% of them were singletons. 5% to 6% of the sample is in the top ten clones. Cut back by 1 base and 0 bases, the V and J ends lie 7 bases apart. Looking up the germline V gene yields CDR1 SGHRS and CDR2 YFSETQ. The CDR3 numbers 14 residues from cysteine through phenylalanine. CDR3 DNA is the only sequence kept; it has 42 bases, read in frame from the first base. Points on this clone: Which antigen it targets is not known. Within one base of it there is no much larger clone, and no base qualities were kept.

Here the chain combines TRBV5-1 and TRBJ1-2; no D segment can be confidently identified. Sequenced: blood. The source is a woman aged 55-70 years in good health. The CDR3 in this case is CASSLLNSNYGYTF. Here is the DNA: TGCGCCAGCAGCTTGTTAAACTCTAACTATGGCTACACCTTC.